This TCR beta chain was identified during a study of cytomegalovirus exposure and HLA in healthy donors. On the study more broadly: Around 89 million unique TCRs from HLA-typed donors made up an early data release.

Findings and limits, study-wide: Earlier analysis yielded a pattern in which most TCR beta V segments were productive about 90% or about 30% of the time. Highly shared sequence variants in one cluster were likely a sequencing artifact. Looking again later, the authors saw that most CMV-associated TCR beta chains seemed HLA-restricted.

PCR employed 60 Vbeta and 13 Jbeta primers. Sequencing used immunoSEQ multiplex PCR; TCRdb keeps in-frame clones, though not all of them. The table lists roughly 200,000 clones, just under 80% of them singletons. Comment on this clone: No antigen is known for it. Its ends do not fully match the called genes, so a read error is possible.

Germline CDR1 and CDR2: SSHAT and FNYEAQ (reference sequence). CDR3 length equals 15 residues. The origin of this receptor is a female donor in good health and CMV-seronegative. The chain employs TRBV7-7 and TRBJ2-5, with 12 bases fitting TRBD2. Sequencing input: PBMCs. The CDR3 here is CASSTALAGGETQYF. In nucleotides, the CDR3 is TGTGCTAGCAGTACAGCTCTAGCGGGGGGGGAGACCCAGTACTTC.